These 20 T cell receptor beta chains share one sample of origin, sequenced in a study of radiotherapy plus CTLA-4 blockade in lung cancer. Here immunoSEQ multiplex PCR was the method, and the copy in TCRdb shows in-frame clones only, minus some. The sample shows more than 95,000 clones, around 79% of them seen only once. The sample in question was peripheral blood, obtained from a patient treated with radiotherapy plus ipilimumab. Source of these receptors: a human donor with non-small cell lung cancer who had a partial response to radiotherapy plus ipilimumab. Some clones in this sample may be carry-over from other donors' samples.

The genes are TRBV2 and TRBJ1-5; 8 positions match TRBD1. The CDR3 contains 13 residues. The J segment lost 15 bases and the V segment lost 4 bases, leaving 11 bases of the junction unmatched. Germline V CDR1 and CDR2: SNHLY, FYNNEI. The DNA for the CDR3 is TGTGCCAGCAGTGTTCTAGGACAGGGTCGTTCGCATTTT. It codes for CASSVLGQGRSHF.

V gene TRBV6-5 combines with J gene TRBJ1-2; 9 nucleotides align to TRBD1. The CDR3 totals 14 residues. The V segment lost 6 bases and the J segment 2 bases; nucleotides outside the gene matches: 4. Germline V gives CDR1 MNHEY, CDR2 SVGAGI. In nucleotides, the CDR3 is TGTGCCAGCAGGGGACAGGGTACAAACTATGGCTACACCTTC. Its protein product is CASRGQGTNYGYTF.

V usage is TRBV7-3 and J usage is TRBJ2-3; a possible D gene is TRBD2 (5 bases). Germline CDR1 reads SGHTA; CDR2 reads FQGTGA. The V gene lost 5 bases and the J gene lost 8 bases, with 14 bases spanning the gap. This CDR3 is 13 amino acids long. CDR3 sequence (DNA): TGTGCCAGCAGCCCCCCCGGTGGAGGTACGCAGTATTTT. It is translated as CASSPPGGGTQYF.

CDR3 residues: CASSRERKGVSTDTQYF. The CDR3 DNA follows: TGTGCCAGCAGCCGGGAGAGGAAAGGGGTCAGCACAGATACGCAGTATTTT. The chain joins TRBV5-4 to TRBJ2-3; D is perhaps TRBD2 (6 bases). This CDR3 spans 17 amino acids. Per germline, CDR1 SGHNT and CDR2 YYREEE (reference sequence). Trimming took 4 bases from V and 0 from J, leaving 18 bases between them.

The chain is built from TRBV5-1 and TRBJ2-1; 7 bases align to TRBD2. Germline lookup yields CDR1 SGHRS and CDR2 YFSETQ. J lost 8 bases, V lost 1 base, and 6 bases had no gene match. The CDR3 is 14 residues long. The CDR3 spells CASSLTGGDDEQFF. As DNA, the CDR3 is TGCGCCAGCAGCTTGACGGGAGGTGATGATGAGCAGTTCTTC.

This clone was picked up a small number of times. The DNA for the CDR3 is TGTGCCAGCAGTTCCCCTTTCGGACAGGCGGGCTACGAGCAGTACTTC. Residues: CASSSPFGQAGYEQYF. The chain couples TRBV28 to TRBJ2-7, with TRBD1 matching 7 bases. Trimming removed 4 bases from V and 3 bases from J; junction bases left unmatched: 12. Germline V gene lookup returns CDR1 MDHEN and CDR2 SYDVKM. The CDR3 contains 16 residues.

A few counts support this clone. This rearrangement joins TRBV5-4 to TRBJ2-6; D is possibly TRBD1 (6 bases). This CDR3 is built from 14 residues. V lost 4 bases and J lost 4, with 9 bases in between. Germline-derived CDR1 and CDR2 are SGHNT and YYREEE (reference sequence). Written as DNA, the CDR3 is TGTGCCAGCAGCACAGGGTCCGGGGCCAACGTCCTGACTTTC. Protein product: CASSTGSGANVLTF.

The chain carries TRBV5-1 and TRBJ2-1, with 8 bases identical to TRBD2. Germline V CDR1 and CDR2: SGHRS, YFSETQ. With V trimmed by 7 bases and J by 5 bases, 11 bases remained unmatched. CDR3 length: 15 residues. The CDR3 nucleotides read TGCGCCAGCGGCGCATCGGGAGGGCCGCACAATGAGCAGTTCTTC. It translates to CASGASGGPHNEQFF.

The chain combines TRBV15 with TRBJ1-2; possibly TRBD1 for D (6 bases). The germline V gene encodes CDR1 LNHNV and CDR2 YYDKDF (reference sequence). V shed 5 bases and J shed 5 bases, with 21 bases lying between them. The CDR3 consists of 16 residues. The CDR3 nucleotides are TGTGCCACCAGCCGGGGCAGGGGCGGGTTAGGGTATGGCTACACCTTC. Protein product: CATSRGRGGLGYGYTF.

This clone was seen only once. V is TRBV6-6 and J is TRBJ2-7, with TRBD1 matching 8 bases. CDR1 and CDR2 from the germline V gene are MNHNY and SVGAGI (reference sequence). Losses at the gene ends were 5 bases for V and 4 bases for J; bases not matched to a gene: 10. CDR3 size: 15 residues. The CDR3 bases are TGTGCCAGCAGTAGACGGGACAGGCGTACTTACGAGCAGTACTTC. It yields the protein CASSRRDRRTYEQYF.

This rearrangement joins TRBV18 to TRBJ2-7; TRBD1 agrees at 7 bases. Germline V lookup: CDR1 KGHSH, CDR2 LQKENI. The CDR3 contains 17 residues. J lost 0 bases, V lost 3 bases, and 11 bases had no gene match. The CDR3 nucleotides are TGTGCCAGCTCACCCGGGACAGTGACCGTTAGCTCCTACGAGCAGTACTTC. Protein product: CASSPGTVTVSSYEQYF.

The chain links TRBV4-2 to TRBJ1-4; a possible D gene is TRBD1 (6 bases). The CDR3 has 18 amino acids. V was clipped by 0 bases and J by 2 bases, with 16 bases between them. Germline CDR1 reads LGHNA; CDR2 reads YNFKEQ. CDR3 coding DNA: TGTGCCAGCAGCCAAGATGAACAGGGAAGGAAGACTAATGAAAAACTGTTTTTT. It specifies CASSQDEQGRKTNEKLFF.

In its sample, this clone was seen once. The gene calls are TRBV9 and TRBJ2-3; TRBD2 matches at 9 bases. The CDR3 is 16 residues long. Trimming cost V 4 bases and J 0 bases; bases outside gene matches: 6. Looked up from germline, CDR1 is SGDLS and CDR2 is YYNGEE. The CDR3 region has the DNA TGTGCCAGCAGCCCAAGACTAGCGGCTAGCACAGATACGCAGTATTTT. Protein product: CASSPRLAASTDTQYF. The entire variable domain, with the rest obtained from reference TRBV9 and TRBJ2-3, is as follows: DSGVTQTPKHLITATGQRVTLRCSPRSGDLSVYWYQQSLDQGLQFLIQYYNGEERAKGNILERFSAQQFPDLHSELNLSSLELGDSALYFCASSPRLAASTDTQYFGPGTRLTVL.

The rearrangement links TRBV7-2 to TRBJ1-4; D is perhaps TRBD1 (6 bases). Trimming stripped 4 bases from V and 4 bases from J, with 13 bases between. Germline CDR1 SGHTA, CDR2 FQGNSA. The CDR3 has 15 amino acids. The CDR3 here is CASSSQTGSNEKLFF. DNA of the CDR3: TGTGCCAGCAGCTCCCAGACAGGAAGTAATGAAAAACTGTTTTTT.

The rearrangement joins TRBV4-3 to TRBJ2-2; 7 bases align to TRBD1. CDR1 is LGHNA and CDR2 is YSLEER in the germline V gene. This CDR3 has 17 residues. Germline trimming cut 4 bases from V and 7 bases from J; bases unmatched to any gene: 15. The CDR3 loop is CASSRQTGPTLNGELFF. DNA of the CDR3: TGCGCCAGCAGCCGACAGACAGGGCCAACCCTAAACGGGGAGCTGTTTTTT.

The rearrangement uses TRBV29-1 and TRBJ1-5; possible D gene TRBD1, 5 bases. V dropped 4 bases and J dropped 2 bases, with 9 bases sitting between them. The CDR3 totals 13 residues. Germline V lookup: CDR1 SQVTM, CDR2 ANQGSEA. CDR3 loop: CSVAGGGNQPQHF. In nucleotides, the CDR3 is TGCAGCGTTGCTGGAGGGGGCAATCAGCCCCAGCATTTT.

The gene calls are TRBV30 and TRBJ1-6, with 10 bases fitting TRBD1. The CDR3 runs 13 residues. V lost 2 bases, J lost 9 bases, and 1 base stayed unmatched. CDR1 and CDR2 from the germline V gene are GTSNPN and SVGIG (reference sequence). CDR3 DNA sequence: TGTGCCTGGAGTAGGGACAGGGGTTCACCCCTCCACTTT. This sequence encodes CAWSRDRGSPLHF.

The CDR3 loop reads CASSPRQGANHEQYF. The CDR3 DNA sequence: TGTGCCAGCTCACCGCGGCAGGGGGCGAACCACGAGCAGTACTTC. The chain is built from TRBV18 and TRBJ2-5; TRBD1 aligns across 8 bases. Matching the DNA end better, TRBJ2-7 makes the J call doubtful. This CDR3 has 15 amino acids. CDR1 and CDR2 from the germline V gene are KGHSH and LQKENI.

The V call is TRBV18, the J call TRBJ1-1; TRBD1 might be the D (5 bases). V gave up 9 bases and J gave up 2 bases, with 10 bases separating them. CDR1 is KGHSH and CDR2 is LQKENI in the germline V gene. The CDR3 contains 12 residues. CDR3 bases: TGTGCCAGTTCGACAGAAAACACTGAAGCTTTCTTT. This codes for CASSTENTEAFF.

The V gene is TRBV28, the J gene TRBJ1-4; D may be TRBD1 (5 bases). CDR3 length: 16 residues. Deletions cut 10 bases from V and 8 bases from J, with 26 bases between. Per the germline V gene, CDR1 is MDHEN and CDR2 is SYDVKM. CDR3 protein: CATSSSGGKVKEKLFF. The CDR3 nucleotides are TGTGCCACCTCTTCCTCGGGGGGTAAAGTAAAGGAAAAACTGTTTTTT.